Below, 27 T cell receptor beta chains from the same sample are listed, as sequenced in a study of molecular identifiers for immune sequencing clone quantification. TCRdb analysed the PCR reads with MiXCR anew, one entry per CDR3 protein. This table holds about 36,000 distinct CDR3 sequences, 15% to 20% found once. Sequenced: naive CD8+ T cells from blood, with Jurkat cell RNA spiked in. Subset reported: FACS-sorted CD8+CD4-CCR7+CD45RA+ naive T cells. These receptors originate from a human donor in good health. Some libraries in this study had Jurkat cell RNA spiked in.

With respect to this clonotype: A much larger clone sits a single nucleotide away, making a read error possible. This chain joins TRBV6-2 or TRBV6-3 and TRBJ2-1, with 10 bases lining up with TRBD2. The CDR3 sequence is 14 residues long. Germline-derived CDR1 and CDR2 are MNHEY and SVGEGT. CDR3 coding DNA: TGTGTCAGCAGCCGGCCCGGGACTAGCGCGCGGCAGTTCTTC. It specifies CVSSRPGTSARQFF.

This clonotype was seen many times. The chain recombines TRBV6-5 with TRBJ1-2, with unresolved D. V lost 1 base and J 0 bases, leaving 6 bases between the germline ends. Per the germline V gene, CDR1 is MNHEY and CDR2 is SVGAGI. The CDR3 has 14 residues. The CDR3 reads CASSYFSANYGYTF. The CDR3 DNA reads TGTGCCAGCAGTTACTTCAGTGCTAACTATGGCTACACCTTC.

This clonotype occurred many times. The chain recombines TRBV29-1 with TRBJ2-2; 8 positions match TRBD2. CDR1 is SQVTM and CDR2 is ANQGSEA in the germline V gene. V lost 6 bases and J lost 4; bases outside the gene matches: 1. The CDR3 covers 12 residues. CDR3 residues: CSVAGGTGELFF. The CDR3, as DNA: TGCAGCGTCGCGGGAGGCACCGGGGAGCTGTTTTTT.

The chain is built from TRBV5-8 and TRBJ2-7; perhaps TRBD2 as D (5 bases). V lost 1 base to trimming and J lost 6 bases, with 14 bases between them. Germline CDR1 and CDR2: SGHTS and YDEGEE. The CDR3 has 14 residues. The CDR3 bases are TGTGCCAGCAGCTTGCATAGCGTTCCGCGCGAGCAGTACTTC. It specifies CASSLHSVPREQYF.

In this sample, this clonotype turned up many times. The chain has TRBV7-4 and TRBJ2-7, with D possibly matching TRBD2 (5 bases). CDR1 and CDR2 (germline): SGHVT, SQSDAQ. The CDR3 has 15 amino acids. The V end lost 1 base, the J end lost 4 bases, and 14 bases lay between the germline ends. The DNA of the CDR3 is TGTGCCAGCAGCTTAGACCCTCGAGGGAAGTACGAGCAGTACTTC. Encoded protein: CASSLDPRGKYEQYF.

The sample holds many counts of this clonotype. The CDR3: CASSSAPAKTQYF. In nucleotides, the CDR3 is TGTGCCAGCAGTTCCGCCCCGGCGAAGACCCAGTACTTC. The chain recombines TRBV28 with TRBJ2-5; D not resolved. Trimming removed 4 bases from V and 6 bases from J, with 12 bases in between. In germline, CDR1 is MDHEN, CDR2 SYDVKM. The CDR3 length is 13 residues. Together with reference TRBV28 and TRBJ2-5, the CDR3 gives the full variable domain: DVKVTQSSRYLVKRTGEKVFLECVQDMDHENMFWYRQDPGLGLRLIYFSYDVKMKEKGDIPEGYSVSREKKERFSLILESASTNQTSMYLCASSSAPAKTQYFGPGTRLLVL.

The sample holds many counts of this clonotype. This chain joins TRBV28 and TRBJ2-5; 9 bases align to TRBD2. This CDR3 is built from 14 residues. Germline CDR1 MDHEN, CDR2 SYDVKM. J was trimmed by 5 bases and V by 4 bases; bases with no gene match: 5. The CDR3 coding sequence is TGTGCCAGCAGTTCGGGACTAGCTATTGAGACCCAGTACTTC. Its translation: CASSSGLAIETQYF.

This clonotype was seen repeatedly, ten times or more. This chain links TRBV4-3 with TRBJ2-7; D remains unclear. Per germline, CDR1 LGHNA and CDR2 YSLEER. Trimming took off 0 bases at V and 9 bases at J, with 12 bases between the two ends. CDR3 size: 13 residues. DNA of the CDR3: TGCGCCAGCAGCCAAGATTCGGGTCTGGGGCAGTACTTC. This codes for CASSQDSGLGQYF.

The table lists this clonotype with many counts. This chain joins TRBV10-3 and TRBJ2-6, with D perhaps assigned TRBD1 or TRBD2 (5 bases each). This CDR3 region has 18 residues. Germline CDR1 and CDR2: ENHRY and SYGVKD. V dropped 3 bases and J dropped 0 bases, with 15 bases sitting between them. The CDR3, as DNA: TGTGCCATCAGTGACCCAGACTGGGGGAGCTCTGGGGCCAACGTCCTGACTTTC. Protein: CAISDPDWGSSGANVLTF.

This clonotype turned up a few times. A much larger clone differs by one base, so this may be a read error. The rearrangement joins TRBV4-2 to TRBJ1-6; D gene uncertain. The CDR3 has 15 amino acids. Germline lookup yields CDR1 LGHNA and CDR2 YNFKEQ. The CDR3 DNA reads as TGTGCCAGCGGCCAAGATCCACCCCCCGGCTCACCCCTCCACTTT. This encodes CASGQDPPPGSPLHF.

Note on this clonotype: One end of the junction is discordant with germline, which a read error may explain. The chain's CDR3 is CVSSPGLAGEAGELFF. CDR3 coding DNA: TGTGTCAGCAGCCCCGGACTAGCGGGAGAAGCCGGGGAGCTGTTTTTT. V is TRBV6-5 and J is TRBJ2-2, with TRBD2 matching over 13 bases. There are 16 residues in the CDR3. Germline V lookup: CDR1 MNHEY, CDR2 SVGAGI.

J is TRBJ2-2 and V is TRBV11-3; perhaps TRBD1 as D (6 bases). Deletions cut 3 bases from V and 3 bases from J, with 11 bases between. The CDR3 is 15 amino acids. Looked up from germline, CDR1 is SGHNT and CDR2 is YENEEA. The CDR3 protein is CASSLFRGHTGELFF. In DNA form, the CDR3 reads TGTGCCAGCAGCTTGTTCAGGGGCCACACCGGGGAGCTGTTTTTT.

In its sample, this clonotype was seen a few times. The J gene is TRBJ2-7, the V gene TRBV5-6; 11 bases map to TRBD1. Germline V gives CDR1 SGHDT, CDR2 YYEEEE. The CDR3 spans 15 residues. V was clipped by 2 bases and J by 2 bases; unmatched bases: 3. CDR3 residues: CASSFGGQGAYEQYF. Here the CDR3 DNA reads TGTGCCAGCAGCTTTGGGGGACAGGGGGCCTACGAGCAGTACTTC.

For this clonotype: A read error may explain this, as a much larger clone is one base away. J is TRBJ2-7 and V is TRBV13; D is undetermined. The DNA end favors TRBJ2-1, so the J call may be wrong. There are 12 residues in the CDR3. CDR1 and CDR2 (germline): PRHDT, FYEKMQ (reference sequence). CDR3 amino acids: CASSNGRHEQFF. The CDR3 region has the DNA TGTGCCAGCAGCAACGGACGTCACGAGCAGTTCTTC.

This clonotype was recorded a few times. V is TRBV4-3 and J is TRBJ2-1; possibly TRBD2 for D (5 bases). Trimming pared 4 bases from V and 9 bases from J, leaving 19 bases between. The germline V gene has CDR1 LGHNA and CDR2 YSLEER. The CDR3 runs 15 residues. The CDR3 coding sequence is TGCGCCAGCAGCCTTACTAGGGTACCCACAATTGAGCAGTTCTTC. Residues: CASSLTRVPTIEQFF.

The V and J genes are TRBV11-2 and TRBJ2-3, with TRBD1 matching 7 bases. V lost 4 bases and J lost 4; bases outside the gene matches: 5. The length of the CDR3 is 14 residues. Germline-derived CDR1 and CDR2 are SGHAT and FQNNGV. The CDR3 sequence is CASSWRQGPDTQYF. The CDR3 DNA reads TGTGCCAGCAGCTGGAGACAGGGACCAGATACGCAGTATTTT.

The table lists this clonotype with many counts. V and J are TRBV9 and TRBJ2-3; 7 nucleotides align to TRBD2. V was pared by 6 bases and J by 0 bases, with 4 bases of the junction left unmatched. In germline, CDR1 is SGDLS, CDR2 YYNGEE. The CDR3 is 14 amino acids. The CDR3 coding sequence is TGTGCCAGCAACGGGGGGTCTAGCACAGATACGCAGTATTTT. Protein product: CASNGGSSTDTQYF.

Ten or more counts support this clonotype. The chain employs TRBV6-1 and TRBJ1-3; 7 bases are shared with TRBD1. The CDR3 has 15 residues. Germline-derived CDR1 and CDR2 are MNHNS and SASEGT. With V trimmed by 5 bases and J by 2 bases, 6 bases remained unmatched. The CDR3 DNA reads TGTGCCAGCAGTCCTCCGACAGGGCCTGGAAACACCATATATTTT. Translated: CASSPPTGPGNTIYF.

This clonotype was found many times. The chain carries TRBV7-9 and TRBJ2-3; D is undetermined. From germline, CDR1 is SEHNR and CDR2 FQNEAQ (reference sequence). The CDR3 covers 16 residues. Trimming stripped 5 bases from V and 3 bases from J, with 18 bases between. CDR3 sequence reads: CASSRPPGVVTDTQYF. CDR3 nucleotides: TGTGCCAGCAGCCGACCCCCCGGCGTGGTTACAGATACGCAGTATTTT.

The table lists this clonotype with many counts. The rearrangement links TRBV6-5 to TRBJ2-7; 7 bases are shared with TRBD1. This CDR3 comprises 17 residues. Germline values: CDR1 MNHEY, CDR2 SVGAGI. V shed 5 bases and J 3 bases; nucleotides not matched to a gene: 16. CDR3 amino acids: CASSPLRPTGIDYEQYF. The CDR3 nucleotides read TGTGCCAGCAGTCCCCTGCGCCCGACAGGGATAGACTACGAGCAGTACTTC.

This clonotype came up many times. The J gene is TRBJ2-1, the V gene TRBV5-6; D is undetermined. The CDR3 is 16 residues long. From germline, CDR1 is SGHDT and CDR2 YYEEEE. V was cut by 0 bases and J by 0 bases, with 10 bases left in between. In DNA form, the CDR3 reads TGTGCCAGCAGCTTGGGTGGCGGTTCCTCCTACAATGAGCAGTTCTTC. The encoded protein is CASSLGGGSSYNEQFF.

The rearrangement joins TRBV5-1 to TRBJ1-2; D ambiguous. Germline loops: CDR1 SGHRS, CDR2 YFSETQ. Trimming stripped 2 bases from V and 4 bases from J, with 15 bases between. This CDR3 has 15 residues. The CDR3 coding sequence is TGCGCCAGCAGCTTATGGGTTGGCGCTACCTATGGCTACACCTTC. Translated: CASSLWVGATYGYTF.

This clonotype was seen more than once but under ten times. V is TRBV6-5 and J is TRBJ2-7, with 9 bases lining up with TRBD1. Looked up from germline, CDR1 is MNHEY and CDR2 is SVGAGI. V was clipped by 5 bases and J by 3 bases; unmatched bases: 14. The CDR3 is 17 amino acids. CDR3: CASSDPRTGAGDYEQYF. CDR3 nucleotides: TGTGCCAGCAGTGACCCTAGGACAGGGGCTGGCGACTACGAGCAGTACTTC.

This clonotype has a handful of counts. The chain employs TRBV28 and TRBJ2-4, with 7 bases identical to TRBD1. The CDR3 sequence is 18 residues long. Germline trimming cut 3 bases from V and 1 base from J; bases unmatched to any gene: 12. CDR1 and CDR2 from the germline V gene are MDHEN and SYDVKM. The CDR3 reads CASSLMGQTGYAKNIQYF. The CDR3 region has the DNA TGTGCCAGCAGTTTGATGGGACAGACAGGATACGCCAAAAACATTCAGTACTTC.

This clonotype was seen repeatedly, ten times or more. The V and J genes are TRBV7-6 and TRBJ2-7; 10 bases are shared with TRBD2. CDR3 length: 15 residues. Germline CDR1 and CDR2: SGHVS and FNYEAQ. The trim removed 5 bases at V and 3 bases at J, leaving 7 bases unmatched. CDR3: CASSAPAGGLYEQYF. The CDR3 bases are TGTGCCAGCAGCGCCCCAGCGGGAGGGCTCTACGAGCAGTACTTC.

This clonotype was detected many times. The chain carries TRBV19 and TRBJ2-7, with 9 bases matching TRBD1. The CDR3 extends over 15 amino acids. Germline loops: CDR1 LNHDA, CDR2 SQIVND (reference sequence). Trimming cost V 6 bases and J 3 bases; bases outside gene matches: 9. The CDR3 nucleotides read TGTGCCAGTAGGGGGGACAGGGACGAATTCTACGAGCAGTACTTC. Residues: CASRGDRDEFYEQYF.

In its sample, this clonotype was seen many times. CDR3 sequence reads: CATPGRGSGELFF. The DNA for the CDR3 is TGTGCCACCCCCGGGCGGGGATCCGGGGAGCTGTTTTTT. This chain uses TRBV28 with TRBJ2-2; a weak D match, TRBD2 (6 bases). CDR1 is MDHEN and CDR2 is SYDVKM in the germline V gene. This CDR3 is built from 13 residues. The V end was cut by 10 bases, the J end by 6 bases, with 15 bases between.